This T cell receptor (beta chain) appears in the sequencing data of a study of beta chain features in type 1 diabetes. Overall study: Summed over all samples, the examined sorted cells came to more than 85 million.

CDR1 is SGHTA and CDR2 is FQGNSA in the germline V gene. With 4 bases clipped from V and 0 bases from J, the junction kept 7 bases outside the gene matches. This CDR3 has 16 residues. This clone was counted a few times. As yet, its antigen is unknown. Expressed TCRB transcripts were sequenced after all isolated RNA was converted to cDNA. Produced via immunoSEQ multiplex PCR; TCRdb's table is partial and in-frame only. The sample includes tens of thousands of clones, more than 45% of them seen just once. Whole-study results and caveats: Significant though moderate, a shortening of TCRB CDR3s appeared in all four CD4+ subsets of Type 1 diabetes patients. Naive, central memory and Treg TCRB repertoires seemed to resemble each other more closely in patients than they did in healthy donors. Researchers caution that PCR might favor shorter templates, equally among patients and controls.

Sequencing used stem cell memory CD4+ T cells from blood. The source of this sequence is a man between 18 and 35 years old with type 1 diabetes. The chain uses TRBV7-2 and TRBJ2-5, with TRBD2 matching 8 bases. In DNA, the CDR3 is TGTGCCAGCAGCTCAAATAGCGGGACGAACCAAGAGACCCAGTACTTC. Translation gives CASSSNSGTNQETQYF.